This T cell receptor beta chain was identified in a study of blood T cell repertoires in COVID-19 (dated by TCRdb to 2018 to 2020). About the investigation overall: Collaborator samples came from the United States, Italy and Spain and covered acute and convalescent phases of COVID-19. The prospective study material was composed of cDNA or gDNA derived from T cells, B-cell-depleted T cells, or PBMCs. The dataset comprised deeply sampled blood TCRbeta repertoires from subjects exposed to, actively infected with, or recovered from COVID-19. A freely available public database, intended as a resource for researchers studying the immune response to SARS-CoV-2, is where the repertoires were released. Samples came from the ongoing ImmuneRACE study (first 160 participants) plus 1,254 subjects from 6 global collaborators. The sample metadata nearly always contained a de-identified subject ID, COVID-19 status, age in years and sex. Where HLA class I and class II types were available, the types were taken from metadata supplied by the sample provider, not from assay-based typing.

Study-level results and caveats: The quantity of clinical and demographic metadata differed by source and by participant and was supplied without curation.

TCRbeta CDR3 regions were amplified from genomic DNA using the immunoSEQ Assay, a bias-controlled multiplex PCR. Per the authors' processing: The number of nucleated cells in each sample was estimated from the amplification of reference gene primers within the assay. To quantify the absolute abundance of each unique TCRbeta CDR3 rearrangement, sequence reads were collapsed and filtered. For each sample, productive Simpson clonality was calculated as the square root of Simpson's diversity index over productive rearrangements. TCRdb mirrors the immuneACCESS table, restricted to in-frame sequences. Some clones are absent from its copies; in checked studies, under half trace to an unresolved V gene, and the reason for the others is unknown. V and J calls plus clone size are reproduced from that table; the DNA served to infer D and trimming. The sample table holds more than 50,000 clones, of which less than 90% were seen once. About 2% of the sample is in the top ten clones.

V is cut by 6 bases and J by 9 bases, and the space between the germline ends is 12 bases. The CDR3 goes from the cysteine to the phenylalanine over 12 residues. Just CDR3 DNA is preserved here, 36 bases in frame from base 1. About this clone: This receptor's antigen is unknown. No clone much larger than this one lies a single base away; base qualities are absent.

Collaborating institutions collected whole blood in K2EDTA tubes following their own protocols. For TCRbeta analysis, collaborator samples were shipped as frozen whole blood, as isolated PBMCs, or as DNA extracted from either sample type. The clonotype originates from an older woman with acute or convalescent COVID-19. The sequence is built from TRBV12-3 or TRBV12-4 and TRBJ1-5, with the D gene call left open. Sequenced material: peripheral blood. The nucleotide sequence reads as follows: TGTGCCAGCAGCCTGCTACACAGGCCCCAGCATTTT. This gives the protein CASSLLHRPQHF.